The 24 T cell receptor beta chains below all came from one sample that was sequenced in a study of Graves' ophthalmopathy and Graves' hyperthyroidism. CDR3 regions of TCR beta were amplified from RNA transcripts. The library came from an HTBI-primed first-round RT-PCR and a second-round multiplex PCR. TCRdb reprocessed the multiplex PCR reads via MiXCR and lists one record per CDR3 protein. The repertoire holds a few hundred thousand distinct CDR3 sequences, with about a sixth as singletons. The sequenced material came from peripheral blood. These receptors all come from an adult woman with stable Graves' hyperthyroidism.

This clonotype was counted at least ten times. The chain uses TRBV5-1 and TRBJ1-2; TRBD1 might be the D (5 bases). Germline lookup yields CDR1 SGHRS and CDR2 YFSETQ. The CDR3 extends over 15 amino acids. The V end lost 4 bases, the J end lost 6 bases, and 19 bases lay between the germline ends. The CDR3 spells CASSPLGHSLDGYTF. DNA for the CDR3: TGCGCCAGCAGCCCATTGGGGCACAGTCTTGATGGCTACACCTTC.

This clonotype showed up many times. V and J are TRBV7-2 and TRBJ2-7; 10 nucleotides line up with TRBD2. The CDR3 spans 15 residues. V dropped 1 base and J dropped 3; count of bases not matched to a gene: 3. Looked up from germline, CDR1 is SGHTA and CDR2 is FQGNSA. In DNA form, the CDR3 reads TGTGCCAGCAGCTTAGTTGCTAGCGGGAGCTACGAGCAGTACTTC. Translation gives CASSLVASGSYEQYF.

This clonotype was seen only a few times. J is TRBJ2-1 and V is TRBV4-2, with TRBD2 matching 10 bases. CDR1 is LGHNA, CDR2 YNFKEQ, per germline. CDR3 size: 16 residues. Trimming cost V 3 bases and J 7 bases; bases outside gene matches: 9. The CDR3 DNA sequence: TGTGCCAGCAGCCAGGCTAGCGGGAGCCTGGATAATGAGCAGTTCTTC. It encodes CASSQASGSLDNEQFF.

In the case of this clonotype: A much larger clonotype is one base distant, so this may be a read error. The chain has TRBV29-1 and TRBJ2-7; no firm D call. The CDR3 runs 11 residues. Germline values: CDR1 SQVTM, CDR2 ANQGSEA. The DNA for the CDR3 is TGCAGCCTTGAAGTGGGCTACGAGCAGTACTTC. It encodes CSLEVGYEQYF.

In its sample, this clonotype was seen many times. The V and J genes are TRBV13 and TRBJ2-5, with 10 bases lining up with TRBD1. V dropped 7 bases and J dropped 1; count of bases not matched to a gene: 9. CDR1 and CDR2 (germline): PRHDT, FYEKMQ (reference sequence). This CDR3 is 16 amino acids long. CDR3 coding DNA: TGTGCCAGCACCATTACCCGGACAGGGGGCCAAGAGACCCAGTACTTC. As protein: CASTITRTGGQETQYF.

This clonotype came up a few times. The chain uses TRBV6-1 and TRBJ1-1, with D unresolved. Germline-derived CDR1 and CDR2 are MNHNS and SASEGT. CDR3 length equals 14 residues. Trimming took 8 bases from V and 3 from J, leaving 16 bases between them. The CDR3 region is CASGNSEVDTEAFF. CDR3 nucleotide sequence: TGTGCCAGCGGGAACAGCGAGGTGGACACTGAAGCTTTCTTT.

This clonotype was detected many times. The chain has TRBV4-1 and TRBJ2-7; 7 bases fit TRBD2. Losses at the gene ends were 1 base for V and 3 bases for J; bases not matched to a gene: 12. CDR3 length: 17 amino acids. The germline V gene has CDR1 MGHRA and CDR2 YSYEKL. CDR3 in DNA: TGCGCCAGCAGCCAAGGGCAGCGGGACCTCAGGAGCTACGAGCAGTACTTC. Its protein product is CASSQGQRDLRSYEQYF.

The sample holds a few counts of this clonotype. This chain connects TRBV6-2 or TRBV6-3 to TRBJ1-2; D not certain. V lost 7 bases and J 2 bases, leaving 14 bases between the germline ends. Germline V lookup: CDR1 MNHEY, CDR2 SVGEGT. CDR3 length: 14 amino acids. The CDR3 here is CASNNGFENYGYTF. DNA for the CDR3: TGTGCCAGCAACAACGGGTTTGAGAACTATGGCTACACCTTC.

The sample holds many counts of this clonotype. This chain connects TRBV7-9 to TRBJ1-2; 8 nucleotides agree with TRBD1. This CDR3 spans 15 amino acids. Germline CDR1 reads SEHNR; CDR2 reads FQNEAQ (reference sequence). V gave up 5 bases and J gave up 3 bases; unmatched junction bases: 8. Here the CDR3 DNA reads TGTGCCAGCAGCATTCCCCCGGGACAGGACTATGGCTACACCTTC. This codes for CASSIPPGQDYGYTF. Full variable domain (remainder filled in from reference TRBV7-9 and TRBJ1-2): DTGVSQNPRHKITKRGQNVTFRCDPISEHNRLYWYRQTLGQGPEFLTYFQNEAQLEKSRLLSDRFSAERPKGSFSTLEIQRTEQGDSAMYLCASSIPPGQDYGYTFGSGTRLTVV.

This clonotype was seen repeatedly, ten times or more. A much larger clone sits a single nucleotide away, making a read error possible. The J gene is TRBJ2-7, the V gene TRBV29-1, with D perhaps TRBD2 (7 bases). The CDR3 is 13 amino acids. V was cut by 5 bases and J by 0 bases, with 11 bases left in between. Germline V lookup: CDR1 SQVTM, CDR2 ANQGSEA. CDR3 DNA: TGCAGCGTTAGACGGGGGGCCTCCTACGAGCAGTACTTC. Amino acids: CSVRRGASYEQYF.

This clonotype was seen once. A read error may produce the germline difference seen at one junction end. CDR3 sequence reads: CASGLVVDDTNYGYTF. In DNA, the CDR3 is TGTGCTAGTGGTCTAGTCGTTGACGATACTAACTATGGTTACACCTTC. V is TRBV12-5 and J is TRBJ1-2; D gene uncertain. CDR1 is LGHNT, CDR2 FRNRAP, per germline. This CDR3 comprises 16 residues.

This clonotype was observed a few times. The J gene is TRBJ2-2, the V gene TRBV5-1; D is possibly TRBD1 or TRBD2 (6 bases each). CDR1 is SGHRS, CDR2 YFSETQ, per germline. CDR3 length: 17 residues. The V end was cut by 0 bases, the J end by 2 bases, with 14 bases between. This CDR3 reads CASSLGGTTRNTGELFF. The CDR3 DNA reads as TGCGCCAGCAGCTTGGGCGGGACAACACGAAACACCGGGGAGCTGTTTTTT.

This clonotype has at least ten counts. The chain is built from TRBV9 and TRBJ2-7, with D tentatively TRBD1 or TRBD2 (6 bases each). The CDR3 runs 15 residues. V shed 0 bases and J shed 3 bases, with 13 bases lying between them. Germline V gene sequence: CDR1 SGDLS, CDR2 YYNGEE. The CDR3 region has the DNA TGTGCCAGCAGCGTAGGCGGGACACCAGACTACGAGCAGTACTTC. Translation gives CASSVGGTPDYEQYF.

This clonotype came up many times. The chain uses TRBV6-5 and TRBJ2-7, with TRBD2 matching over 8 bases. Germline V gene data show CDR1 as MNHEY and CDR2 as SVGAGI. Germline trimming cut 0 bases from V and 6 bases from J; bases unmatched to any gene: 7. CDR3 length equals 15 residues. The DNA of the CDR3 is TGTGCCAGCAGTTACTCGACTACGGGAGGGGGCGAGCAGTACTTC. This codes for CASSYSTTGGGEQYF.

V usage is TRBV10-3 and J usage is TRBJ1-2; a weak D match, TRBD1 (6 bases). Germline V gene data show CDR1 as ENHRY and CDR2 as SYGVKD. V was clipped by 6 bases and J by 0 bases, with 17 bases between them. The CDR3 has 16 amino acids. CDR3: CAIRPGQGTSNYGYTF. The CDR3 coding sequence is TGTGCCATCAGGCCGGGACAAGGGACCTCTAACTATGGCTACACCTTC.

This clonotype was observed many times. V is TRBV30 and J is TRBJ1-1, with no clear D. There are 16 residues in the CDR3. Per germline, CDR1 GTSNPN and CDR2 SVGIG (reference sequence). V dropped 2 bases and J dropped 0 bases, with 16 bases sitting between them. Here the CDR3 reads CAWSIPYSFMNTEAFF. The CDR3 coding sequence is TGTGCCTGGAGTATACCTTACAGCTTCATGAACACTGAAGCTTTCTTT.

There are many counts of this clonotype. The J gene is TRBJ1-1, the V gene TRBV29-1, with D possibly TRBD1 on 6 matching bases. CDR1 SQVTM and CDR2 ANQGSEA come from the germline V gene. This CDR3 is built from 17 residues. V was cut by 0 bases and J by 6 bases, with 23 bases left in between. For the CDR3, the DNA is TGCAGCGTTGAAGACCCCACGCGATGGGCAGGACAGCCTGAAGCTTTCTTT. Translation: CSVEDPTRWAGQPEAFF.

This clonotype has a count of ten or more. The chain uses TRBV28 and TRBJ2-2; 7 nucleotides line up with TRBD1. Germline assignment: CDR1 MDHEN and CDR2 SYDVKM. V was pared by 4 bases and J by 5 bases, with 7 bases of the junction left unmatched. The CDR3 contains 15 residues. CDR3 loop: CASSWRQGVTGELFF. CDR3 sequence (DNA): TGTGCCAGCAGTTGGCGGCAGGGGGTGACCGGGGAGCTGTTTTTT. Combining the CDR3 with reference TRBV28 and TRBJ2-2 gives the whole variable domain DVKVTQSSRYLVKRTGEKVFLECVQDMDHENMFWYRQDPGLGLRLIYFSYDVKMKEKGDIPEGYSVSREKKERFSLILESASTNQTSMYLCASSWRQGVTGELFFGEGSRLTVL.

This chain uses TRBV11-2 with TRBJ1-1; a weak D match, TRBD1 (6 bases). Deletions cut 6 bases from V and 11 bases from J, with 25 bases between. The CDR3 length is 15 residues. Germline V gene lookup returns CDR1 SGHAT and CDR2 FQNNGV. This CDR3 reads CASRTHRVTGTSAFF. DNA for the CDR3: TGTGCCAGCAGGACACACCGGGTGACAGGTACCTCTGCTTTCTTT.

This clonotype was counted at least ten times. This CDR3 reads CASSFQGNTEAFF. In DNA, the CDR3 is TGTGCCAGCAGCTTTCAGGGGAACACTGAAGCTTTCTTT. This chain links TRBV6-2 or TRBV6-3 with TRBJ1-1; the D gene is possibly TRBD1 (5 bases). The CDR3 loop spans 13 amino acids. From germline, CDR1 is MNHEY and CDR2 SVGEGT. V dropped 6 bases and J dropped 1 base, with 9 bases sitting between them.

This clonotype was seen repeatedly, ten times or more. The chain carries TRBV6-5 and TRBJ1-1; 8 bases are shared with TRBD1. Germline-derived CDR1 and CDR2 are MNHEY and SVGAGI. The CDR3 totals 15 residues. The V segment lost 0 bases and the J segment 5 bases; nucleotides outside the gene matches: 5. The CDR3 coding sequence is TGTGCCAGCAGTTACTCGCAGGGGGCGCGGACTGAAGCTTTCTTT. Protein product: CASSYSQGARTEAFF.

This clonotype was counted many times. The chain is built from TRBV7-9 and TRBJ2-4; D remains unclear. The CDR3 is made up of 13 amino acids. V was pared by 2 bases and J by 5 bases, with 7 bases between. Germline CDR1 SEHNR, CDR2 FQNEAQ (reference sequence). The CDR3 DNA is TGTGCCAGCAGCTTAAGGGAAGAAAACATTCAGTACTTC. This encodes CASSLREENIQYF.

This clonotype has ten or more counts. The rearrangement uses TRBV10-3 and TRBJ1-1; 7 bases match TRBD1. This CDR3 has 14 residues. CDR1 and CDR2 from the germline V gene are ENHRY and SYGVKD. V lost 3 bases, J lost 10 bases, and 11 bases stayed unmatched. CDR3 bases: TGTGCCATCAGTGACCGGGACAGCCCAAACTCAGCTTTCTTT. Its protein product is CAISDRDSPNSAFF.

This clonotype has at least ten counts. The chain joins TRBV19 to TRBJ1-5; TRBD1 is a possible D gene (6 bases). This CDR3 contains 16 residues. V was trimmed by 2 bases and J by 2 bases, leaving 13 bases between them. Germline CDR1 and CDR2: LNHDA and SQIVND (reference sequence). CDR3 bases: TGTGCCAGTAGTATAAGACAGGCGGTCCGCAATCAGCCCCAGCATTTT. It translates to CASSIRQAVRNQPQHF.